The entry that follows covers one T cell receptor (beta chain) sequence. This sample stems from a study of lymphopenia after photon versus proton radiotherapy. CDR1 and CDR2 from the germline V gene are MNHEY and SVGAGI. The CDR3 contains 14 residues. Trimming removed 6 bases at V and 4 bases at J, with 15 bases between. Data came from immunoSEQ multiplex PCR; TCRdb stores just in-frame clones and leaves some out. The sample lists 150,000 to 200,000 clones, 80% to 90% occurring once. Sequencing was performed on peripheral blood, taken from a patient treated with photon-based radiotherapy. The sequence came from a man aged 50-60 years with gastric cancer. V is TRBV6-5 and J is TRBJ1-1; weak D call: TRBD1 (5 bases). DNA for the CDR3: TGTGCCAGCAGCCACGGGGGGGTGGGCACTGAAGCTTTCTTT. This sequence encodes CASSHGGVGTEAFF.